The T cell receptor (beta chain) under discussion was sequenced for a study of shared clonotypes between healthy human individuals. This CDR3 is 8 amino acids long. Germline V gene data show CDR1 as DFQATT and CDR2 as SNEGSKA (reference sequence). In this sample, this clone turned up a few times. The germline gene is not matched at one end of the junction; a read error may be the cause. Samples underwent the assay at deep level. The assay was immunoSEQ multiplex PCR, and TCRdb's table has in-frame clones only and misses some. The profile covers about a million clones, with 70% to 85% appearing a single time and 0.89% taken by the ten largest. Researchers partitioned CD4+ cells into CD45RA+ naive and CD45RA-negative memory subsets.

Material: memory CD4+ T cells from PBMCs. Specified subset: CD45RA-negative fraction. This clonotype originated in a young man in good health. Some clones in this sample may be carry-over from other donors' samples. The rearrangement links TRBV20-1 to TRBJ1-1; no clear D gene. This CDR3 reads CSASPPHW. The CDR3 bases are TGCAGTGCTAGCCCTCCGCATTGG.